A selection of T cell receptor beta chains follows, all from one sample in a study of response to subunit inactivated influenza vaccine. A single record per CDR3 protein comes from TCRdb applying MiXCR to the RT-PCR reads. The table lists 530,000 or so distinct CDR3 sequences, 14% of them singletons. The specimen comprised PBMCs from blood, sampled roughly 12 days after vaccination. The receptor source for this set is a man aged 45-65 years who received an inactivated influenza vaccine. CDR3s include the opening cysteine and the closing phenylalanine or tryptophan. D genes are given only for firm matches. Only some rows state a clone size, as once, few, many or a class for expanded clones.

v_gene	abundance	len	d_gene	j_gene	CDR3aa	CDR3nt
TRBV5-1	.	17	.	TRBJ2-3	CASSHTSPGLSTDTQYF	TGCGCCAGCAGCCATACGTCGCCAGGTCTAAGCACAGATACGCAGTATTTT
TRBV5-1	few	18	TRBD2	TRBJ2-3	CASSLGPRTSGNTDTQYF	TGCGCCAGCAGCTTGGGCCCCCGGACTAGCGGGAATACAGATACGCAGTATTTT
TRBV5-6	.	15	.	TRBJ2-1	CASSLDSGAYNEQFF	TGTGCCAGCAGCTTGGATTCGGGAGCCTACAATGAGCAGTTCTTC
TRBV10-3	.	13	.	TRBJ2-7	CALSPALNDEQYF	TGTGCCCTCTCCCCCGCGTTAAACGACGAGCAGTACTTC
TRBV28	.	15	TRBD1	TRBJ1-5	CASSSIGQGNQPQHF	TGTGCCAGCAGTTCTATAGGACAGGGTAATCAGCCCCAGCATTTT
TRBV10-3	many	19	TRBD2	TRBJ2-1	CAISESTSGRRSSYNEQFF	TGTGCCATCAGTGAGTCTACTAGCGGGAGGCGCAGCTCCTACAATGAGCAGTTCTTC
TRBV12-3/TRBV12-4	.	14	.	TRBJ1-1	CASSSQGTSGAAFF	TGTGCCAGCAGTTCGCAGGGGACGAGCGGGGCAGCTTTCTTT
TRBV5-6	few	14	.	TRBJ1-1	CASSLAGPNTEAFF	TGTGCCAGCAGCTTAGCAGGGCCGAACACTGAAGCTTTCTTT
TRBV28	many	16	TRBD1	TRBJ1-1	CASSLPGQGRRTEAFF	TGTGCCAGCAGCCTACCCGGACAGGGACGACGGACTGAAGCTTTCTTT
TRBV12-3/TRBV12-4	many	13	.	TRBJ1-5	CASSLAGGQPQHF	TGTGCCAGCAGTTTAGCAGGGGGTCAGCCCCAGCATTTT
TRBV6-1	.	14	TRBD1	TRBJ2-1	CASSQDRVGNEQFF	TGTGCCAGCAGTCAGGACAGGGTAGGGAATGAGCAGTTCTTC
TRBV5-1	few	13	.	TRBJ2-7	CASSLASGFEQYF	TGCGCCAGCAGCTTAGCGAGCGGGTTCGAGCAGTACTTC
TRBV27	many	14	.	TRBJ2-7	CASSLGTGANEQYF	TGTGCCAGCAGTTTAGGCACAGGAGCGAACGAGCAGTACTTC
TRBV7-9	few	15	.	TRBJ2-7	CASSSRQKHSYEQYF	TGTGCCAGCAGCTCGAGACAGAAGCACTCCTACGAGCAGTACTTC
TRBV4-3	.	17	TRBD2	TRBJ2-3	CASSQDITSGTTDTQYF	TGCGCCAGCAGCCAAGATATCACTAGCGGGACTACAGATACGCAGTATTTT
TRBV7-2	.	14	.	TRBJ2-5	CASSLLGLEETQYF	TGTGCCAGCAGCTTACTGGGATTAGAAGAGACCCAGTACTTC
TRBV29-1	many	13	.	TRBJ2-4	CSVEVIAKNIQYF	TGCAGCGTGGAAGTTATAGCCAAAAACATTCAGTACTTC
TRBV7-2	few	15	.	TRBJ2-7	CASSLESGGRGEQYF	TGTGCCAGCAGCTTAGAGTCTGGGGGAAGGGGCGAGCAGTACTTC